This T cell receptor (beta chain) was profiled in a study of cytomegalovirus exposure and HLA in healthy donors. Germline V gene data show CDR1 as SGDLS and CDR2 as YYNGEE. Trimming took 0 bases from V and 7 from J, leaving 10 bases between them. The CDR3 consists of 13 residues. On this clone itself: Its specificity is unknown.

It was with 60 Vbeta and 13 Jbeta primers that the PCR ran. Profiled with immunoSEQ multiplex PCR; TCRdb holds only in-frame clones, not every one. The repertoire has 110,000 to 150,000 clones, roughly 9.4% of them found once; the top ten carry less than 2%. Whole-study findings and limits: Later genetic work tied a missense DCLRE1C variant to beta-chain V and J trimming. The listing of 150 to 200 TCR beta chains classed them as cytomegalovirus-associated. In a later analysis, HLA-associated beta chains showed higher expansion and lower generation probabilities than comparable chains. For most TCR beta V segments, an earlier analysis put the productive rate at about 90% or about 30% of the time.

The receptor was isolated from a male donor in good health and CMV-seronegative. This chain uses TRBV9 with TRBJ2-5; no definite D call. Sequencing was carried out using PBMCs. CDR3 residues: CASSVELWRTQYF. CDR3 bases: TGTGCCAGCAGCGTAGAACTCTGGAGGACCCAGTACTTC.